The clone carrying this T cell receptor beta chain was observed at least ten times. Antigen unknown. This sample was taken from a study of identifying expanded T cells in peripheral blood. Deletions cut 3 bases from V and 6 bases from J, with 9 bases between. Germline-derived CDR1 and CDR2 are SGHAT and FQNNGV. This CDR3 has 13 amino acids. General study points: Differentially abundant clones: roughly 1.2 between replicates, about 15 at around 14 days, over 18 at four. Roughly two-week clone count variance significantly increased as total template count grew.

No infections or other immune events were documented during collection. Some clones are missing from TCRdb's copy, which holds only in-frame ones; the method was immunoSEQ multiplex PCR. The table includes some 120,000 clones, roughly 80% detected once. Sequencing was done on a sample of blood. This TCR was recovered from a person aged 18 to 75 in good health. The chain combines TRBV11-2 with TRBJ2-1; D remains unclear. The CDR3 reads CASSFSASNEQFF. CDR3 sequence (DNA): TGTGCCAGCAGCTTTTCGGCTAGCAATGAGCAGTTCTTC.